Detailed here is one TCR beta chain. A sample-barcoded 5' primer and a J-beta primer mix were used in a second PCR of about 7 to 12 cycles. Via MiXCR, TCRdb re-called the 5' RACE reads, giving one row per CDR3 protein. The table lists over a million distinct CDR3 sequences, approximately 59% of them singletons. This CDR3 is built from 13 residues. Germline values: CDR1 DFQATT, CDR2 SNEGSKA (reference sequence). The V end was cut by 1 base, the J end by 6 bases, with 10 bases between. This sample was included in a study of blood T cells in healthy people across ages. The sequence was collected from a man between 18 and 29 years old in good health. The material sequenced was blood. The chain has TRBV20-1 and TRBJ2-1, with D tentatively TRBD1 or TRBD2 (6 bases each). The CDR3 reads CSARGGAGNEQFF. The CDR3 DNA sequence: TGCAGTGCTAGAGGGGGGGCCGGCAATGAGCAGTTCTTC.